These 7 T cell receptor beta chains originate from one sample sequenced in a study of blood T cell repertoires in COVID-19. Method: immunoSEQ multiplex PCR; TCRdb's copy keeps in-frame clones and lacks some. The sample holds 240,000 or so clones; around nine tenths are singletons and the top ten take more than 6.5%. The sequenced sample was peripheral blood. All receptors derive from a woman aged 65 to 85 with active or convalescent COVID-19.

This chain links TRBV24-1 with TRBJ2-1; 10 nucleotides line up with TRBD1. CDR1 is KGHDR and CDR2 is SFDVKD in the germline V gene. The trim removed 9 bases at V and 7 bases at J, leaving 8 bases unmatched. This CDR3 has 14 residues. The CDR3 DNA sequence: TGTGCCACCGCCCGGGACAGGGGCTATAATGAGCAGTTCTTC. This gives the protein CATARDRGYNEQFF.

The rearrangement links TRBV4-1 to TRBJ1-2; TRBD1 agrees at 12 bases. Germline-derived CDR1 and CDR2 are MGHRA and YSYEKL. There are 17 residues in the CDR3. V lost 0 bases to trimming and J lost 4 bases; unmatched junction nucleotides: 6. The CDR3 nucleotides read TGCGCCAGCAGCCAAGATCAAGGGACAGGGGGCATCTATGGCTACACCTTC. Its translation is CASSQDQGTGGIYGYTF.

The CDR3 spells CASSLAGLAGISNTGELFF. In DNA form, the CDR3 reads TGTGCCAGCAGCTTAGCGGGACTAGCGGGCATATCGAACACCGGGGAGCTGTTTTTT. The chain links TRBV7-9 to TRBJ2-2, with 12 positions matching TRBD2. From germline, CDR1 is SEHNR and CDR2 FQNEAQ (reference sequence). Trimming cost V 0 bases and J 0 bases; bases outside gene matches: 5. The CDR3 length is 19 residues.

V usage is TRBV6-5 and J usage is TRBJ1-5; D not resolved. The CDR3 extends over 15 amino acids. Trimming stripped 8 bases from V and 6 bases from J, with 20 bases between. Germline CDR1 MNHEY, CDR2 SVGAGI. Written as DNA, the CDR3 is TGTGCCAGCCACCCCTTCGGACCCGGGAGTCAGCCCCAGCATTTT. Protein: CASHPFGPGSQPQHF.

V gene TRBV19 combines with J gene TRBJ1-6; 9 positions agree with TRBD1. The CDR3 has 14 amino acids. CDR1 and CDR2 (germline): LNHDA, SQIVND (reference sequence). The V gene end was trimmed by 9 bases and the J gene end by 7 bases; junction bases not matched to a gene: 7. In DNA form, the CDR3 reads TGTGCCAGCACCCCCGGGACAGGGAATTCACCCCTCCACTTT. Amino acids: CASTPGTGNSPLHF.

The CDR3 is CASSLPPGVRGIYGYTF. The DNA of the CDR3 is TGTGCCAGCAGTTTGCCCCCCGGCGTCAGGGGAATTTATGGCTACACCTTC. This rearrangement joins TRBV28 to TRBJ1-2; weak D call: TRBD1 (6 bases). The CDR3 is 17 residues long. Trimming shortened V by 3 bases and J by 5 bases, and 22 bases separated the two germline ends. Germline CDR1 is MDHEN and CDR2 is SYDVKM.

For the CDR3, the DNA is TGTGCCAGCAGAATGTGGGACACGCTTTCACCCCTCCACTTT. It translates to CASRMWDTLSPLHF. V usage is TRBV27 and J usage is TRBJ1-6, with D possibly matching TRBD1 (6 bases). Germline V gene data show CDR1 as MNHEY and CDR2 as SMNVEV (reference sequence). V was shortened by 6 bases and J by 9 bases, with 15 bases between the two germline ends. CDR3 size: 14 residues.